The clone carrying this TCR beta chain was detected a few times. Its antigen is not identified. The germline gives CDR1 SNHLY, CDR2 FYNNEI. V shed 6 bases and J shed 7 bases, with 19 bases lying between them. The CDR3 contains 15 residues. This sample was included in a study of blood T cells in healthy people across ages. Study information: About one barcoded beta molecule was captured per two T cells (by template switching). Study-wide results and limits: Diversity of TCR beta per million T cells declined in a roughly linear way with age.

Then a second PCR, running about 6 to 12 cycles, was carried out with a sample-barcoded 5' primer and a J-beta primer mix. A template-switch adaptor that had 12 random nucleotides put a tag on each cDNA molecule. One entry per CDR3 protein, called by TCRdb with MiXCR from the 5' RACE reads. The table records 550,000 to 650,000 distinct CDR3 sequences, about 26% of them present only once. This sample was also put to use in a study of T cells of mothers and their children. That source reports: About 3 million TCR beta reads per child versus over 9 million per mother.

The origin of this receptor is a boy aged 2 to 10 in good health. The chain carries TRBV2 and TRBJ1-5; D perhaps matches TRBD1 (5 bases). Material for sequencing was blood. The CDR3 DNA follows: TGTGCCAGCAGGGGCCTCATTGGGGGGAACCAGCCCCAGCATTTT. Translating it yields CASRGLIGGNQPQHF.